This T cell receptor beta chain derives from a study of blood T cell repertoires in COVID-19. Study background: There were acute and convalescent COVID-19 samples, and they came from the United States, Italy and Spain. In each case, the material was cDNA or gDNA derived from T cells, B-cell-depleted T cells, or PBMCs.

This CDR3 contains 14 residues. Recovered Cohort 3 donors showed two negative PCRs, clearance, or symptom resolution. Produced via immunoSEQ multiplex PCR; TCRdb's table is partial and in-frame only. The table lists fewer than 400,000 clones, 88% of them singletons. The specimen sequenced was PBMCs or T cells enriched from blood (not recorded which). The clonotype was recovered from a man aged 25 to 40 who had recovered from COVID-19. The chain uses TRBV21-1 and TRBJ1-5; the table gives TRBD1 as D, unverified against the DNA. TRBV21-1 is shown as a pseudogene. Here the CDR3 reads CASLTGHLNQPQHF. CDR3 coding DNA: TGTGCCAGCCTCACCGGACATTTAAATCAGCCCCAGCATTTT.